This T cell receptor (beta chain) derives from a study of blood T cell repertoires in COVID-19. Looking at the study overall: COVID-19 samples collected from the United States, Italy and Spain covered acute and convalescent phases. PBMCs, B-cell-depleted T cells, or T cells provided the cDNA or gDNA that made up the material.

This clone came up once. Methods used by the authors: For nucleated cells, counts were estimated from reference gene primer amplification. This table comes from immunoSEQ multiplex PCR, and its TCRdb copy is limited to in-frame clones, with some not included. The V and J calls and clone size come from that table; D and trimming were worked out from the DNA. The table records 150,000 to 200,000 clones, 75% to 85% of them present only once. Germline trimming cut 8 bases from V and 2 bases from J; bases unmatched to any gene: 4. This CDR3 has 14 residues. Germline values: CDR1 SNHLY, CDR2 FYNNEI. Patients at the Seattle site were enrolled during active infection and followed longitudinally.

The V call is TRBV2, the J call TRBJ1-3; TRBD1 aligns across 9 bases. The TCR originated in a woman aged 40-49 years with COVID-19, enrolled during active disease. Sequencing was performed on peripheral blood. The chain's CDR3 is CASGDRVAGNTIYF. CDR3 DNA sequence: TGTGCCAGCGGGGACAGGGTCGCTGGAAACACCATATATTTT. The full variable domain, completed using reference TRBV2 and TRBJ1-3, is EPEVTQTPSHQVTQMGQEVILRCVPISNHLYFYWYRQILGQKVEFLVSFYNNEISEKSEIFDDQFSVERPDGSNFTLKIRSTKLEDSAMYFCASGDRVAGNTIYFGEGSWLTVV.